The present TCR beta chain was sequenced within a study of cytomegalovirus exposure and HLA in healthy donors. The CDR3 contains 15 residues. The V and J ends lost 5 bases and 3 bases respectively, with 16 bases between them. CDR1 and CDR2 from the germline V gene are MNHNY and SVGAGI (reference sequence). PCR primers comprised 60 Vbeta and 13 Jbeta primers. Libraries were prepared by immunoSEQ multiplex PCR; TCRdb keeps only in-frame clonotypes and omits some of them. The sample carries tens of thousands of clones, less than 80% recorded once. What was sequenced was PBMCs. The chain couples TRBV6-6 to TRBJ1-1; D perhaps matches TRBD1 (6 bases). This TCR was sampled from a male donor in good health and CMV-seronegative. In nucleotides, the CDR3 is TGTGCCAGCAGTCACCGGGACATCGGTGACACTGAAGCTTTCTTT. Translating it yields CASSHRDIGDTEAFF.